One sample yielded the 25 T cell receptor beta chains listed below, sequenced in a study of T cell clonality in common variable immunodeficiency. Findings of the study overall: In common variable immunodeficiency, TCR beta chains reportedly carried fewer deletions and N-nucleotide insertions.

The antigens for these receptors are not known. Clones were sequenced by immunoSEQ multiplex PCR, and TCRdb holds only the in-frame ones, with some missing. The table lists 2,500 or so clones, with no singletons. The sample comprised peripheral blood mononuclear cells. The receptor set was obtained from a human donor with common variable immunodeficiency.

Sample share makes this clone large. The read gets to within 3 residues of the CDR3 end, and the germline J gene fills in the rest. The chain carries TRBV28 and TRBJ1-2; 7 bases match TRBD1. CDR3 length: 15 residues. V shed 4 bases and J 4 bases; nucleotides not matched to a gene: 9. The germline CDR1 and CDR2 sequences are MDHEN and SYDVKM. The part of the CDR3 DNA that was read is TGTGCCAGCAGTTCTCCTTCGACAGGGACCTATGGC. As protein: CASSSPSTGTYG. The whole CDR3 is CASSSPSTGTYGYTF.

This clone appeared a few times. The missing CDR3 end, 3 residues past where the read stops, is filled in from the germline J gene. V and J are TRBV18 and TRBJ2-3, with 8 bases that match TRBD1. In germline, CDR1 is KGHSH, CDR2 LQKENI. Trimming cost V 1 base and J 4 bases; bases outside gene matches: 7. The CDR3 extends over 16 amino acids. The CDR3 loop is CASSPRDRTTSDTQYF. The CDR3 DNA, read in part, is TGTGCCAGCTCACCACGGGACAGGACTACTTCAGATACG.

A note on this clone: The read ends 3 residues early relative to the CDR3; the germline J gene fills the gap. The chain joins TRBV19 to TRBJ2-1, with 7 positions matching TRBD2. This CDR3 comprises 16 residues. With 3 bases clipped from V and 8 bases from J, the junction kept 13 bases outside the gene matches. CDR1 is LNHDA, CDR2 SQIVND, per germline (reference sequence). Partial CDR3 DNA: TGTGCCAGTAGTATGACGGGGGGTTACATTTTGGATGAG. This sequence encodes CASSMTGGYILDE. The whole CDR3 protein is CASSMTGGYILDEQFF.

As for this clone: With the read ending 3 residues before the CDR3 end, the germline J gene is used to fill in that end. The rearrangement links TRBV5-6 to TRBJ2-1; TRBD1 agrees at 8 bases. Germline V CDR1 and CDR2: SGHDT, YYEEEE. The CDR3 has 15 amino acids. With 6 bases clipped from V and 5 bases from J, the junction kept 10 bases outside the gene matches. The covered CDR3 bases are TGTGCCAGCACCCGCAGGGGACAGGTTAACAATGAG. As protein: CASTRRGQVNNE. The whole CDR3 protein reads CASTRRGQVNNEQFF.

This clone is medium-sized in the sample. The read halts 3 residues ahead of the CDR3 end, with the missing end drawn from the germline J gene. The rearrangement uses TRBV19 and TRBJ2-1, with D perhaps TRBD1 (6 bases). Germline CDR1 reads LNHDA; CDR2 reads SQIVND (reference sequence). This CDR3 is 15 amino acids long. Between the trimmed V and J ends, which lost 7 bases and 3 bases, there was a span of 16 bases. The chain's CDR3 is CASTLHQGIYNEQFF. The CDR3 DNA, read in part, is TGTGCCAGTACCCTCCACCAGGGGATCTACAATGAG.

This clone occurred a few times. The read falls 3 residues short of the CDR3 end, and the missing part is taken from the germline J gene. The rearrangement links TRBV30 to TRBJ2-1; TRBD1 might be the D (5 bases). Germline V gives CDR1 GTSNPN, CDR2 SVGIG (reference sequence). V shed 2 bases and J shed 8 bases, with 22 bases lying between them. This CDR3 spans 16 amino acids. The CDR3 DNA, read in part, is TGTGCCTGGAGTCCATGGGGCGGCCCGATCTTGGATGAG. It codes for CAWSPWGGPILDE. In full, the CDR3 is CAWSPWGGPILDEQFF.

About this clone itself: The read finishes 3 residues shy of the CDR3 end, and the germline J gene is used to complete it. The gene calls are TRBV7-6 and TRBJ1-5, with D possibly TRBD1 on 6 matching bases. The ends were cut back, 5 bases at V and 5 bases at J, with 10 bases in the middle. The germline V gene has CDR1 SGHVS and CDR2 FNYEAQ. The CDR3 totals 13 residues. Partial CDR3 DNA: TGTGCCAGCAGCCGGGACACCTATCAGCCC. This gives the protein CASSRDTYQP. In full, the CDR3 reads CASSRDTYQPQHF.

In its sample, this clone is medium-sized. The read terminates 3 residues ahead of where the CDR3 ends, so the germline J gene completes it. This chain joins TRBV30 and TRBJ2-1; 14 bases line up with TRBD2. Per the germline V gene, CDR1 is GTSNPN and CDR2 is SVGIG (reference sequence). J was trimmed by 4 bases and V by 2 bases; bases with no gene match: 10. This CDR3 spans 18 amino acids. The CDR3: CAWSTGTSGSPNYNEQFF. The covered CDR3 bases are TGTGCCTGGAGTACCGGGACTAGCGGGAGCCCTAATTACAATGAG.

A remark on this clone: The read comes to an end 3 residues before the CDR3 does, leaving the germline J gene to fill in the end. The rearrangement uses TRBV18 and TRBJ2-2; the D gene is possibly TRBD1 (6 bases). The CDR3 length is 14 residues. Between the trimmed V and J ends, which lost 5 bases and 6 bases, there was a span of 13 bases. CDR1 and CDR2 from the germline V gene are KGHSH and LQKENI. The CDR3 DNA, read in part, is TGTGCCAGCTCAGGACAGACAATGGCCGGGGAG. Translating gives CASSGQTMAGE. The full CDR3 sequence reads CASSGQTMAGELFF.

Turning to this clone: The read terminates 3 residues before the CDR3 end, so the remaining end is supplied by the germline J gene. The chain couples TRBV18 to TRBJ2-7, with 8 bases identical to TRBD1. V was clipped by 3 bases and J by 2 bases; unmatched bases: 6. The CDR3 extends over 15 amino acids. Germline loops: CDR1 KGHSH, CDR2 LQKENI. The DNA read from the CDR3 is TGTGCCAGCTCACCTTCGGGACAGGCAACCTACGAG. This translates into CASSPSGQATYE. The whole CDR3 reads CASSPSGQATYEQYF. The complete variable domain, with remaining parts taken from reference TRBV18 and TRBJ2-7, reads NAGVMQNPRHLVRRRGQEARLRCSPMKGHSHVYWYRQLPEEGLKFMVYLQKENIIDESGMPKERFSAEFPKEGPSILRIQQVVRGDSAAYFCASSPSGQATYEQYFGPGTRLTVT.

This clone has a handful of counts. Read coverage stops 3 residues before the CDR3 terminus; the germline J gene supplies the remainder. The chain recombines TRBV7-9 with TRBJ1-1; TRBD1 agrees at 10 bases. The CDR3 extends over 13 amino acids. Germline-derived CDR1 and CDR2 are SEHNR and FQNEAQ (reference sequence). CDR3 in amino acids: CASSFGQGGLAFF. CDR3 bases read: TGTGCCAGCAGCTTCGGACAGGGGGGTCTT.

This clone was observed a handful of times. The read is 3 residues too short to cover the CDR3 end, so that end is filled in from the germline J gene. The gene calls are TRBV30 and TRBJ2-3; D unresolved. The CDR3 runs to 11 residues. Germline-derived CDR1 and CDR2 are GTSNPN and SVGIG (reference sequence). Trimming pared 1 base from V and 4 bases from J, leaving 3 bases between. Incomplete CDR3 DNA: TGTGCCTGGAGTGCGGCAGATACG. Protein: CAWSAADT. The full CDR3 protein is CAWSAADTQYF. Full variable domain (outside the CDR3, taken from reference TRBV30 and TRBJ2-3): SQTIHQWPATLVQPVGSPLSLECTVEGTSNPNLYWYRQAAGRGLQLLFYSVGIGQISSEVPQNLSASRPQDRQFILSSKKLLLSDSGFYLCAWSAADTQYFGPGTRLTVL.

This clone was counted only a few times. The read halts 3 residues ahead of the CDR3 end, with the missing end drawn from the germline J gene. V and J are TRBV30 and TRBJ2-5, with a tentative D call TRBD2 (5 bases). Trimming left V 6 bases short and J 2 bases short, with 7 bases between. CDR3 length equals 11 residues. CDR1 GTSNPN and CDR2 SVGIG come from the germline V gene (reference sequence). Partial CDR3 DNA: TGTGCCTGTCGCGGGCAAGAGACC. Translated: CACRGQET. The full CDR3 protein is CACRGQETQYF.

This clone has a handful of counts. The read terminates 3 residues before the CDR3 end, so the remaining end is supplied by the germline J gene. The chain couples TRBV7-3 to TRBJ2-7; 13 bases match TRBD2. The V gene's germline CDR1 is SGHTA and CDR2 FQGTGA. The trim removed 1 base at V and 1 base at J, leaving 10 bases unmatched. This CDR3 has 19 residues. This chain's CDR3 is CASSLRMTSGRPSSYEQYF. Incomplete CDR3 DNA: TGTGCCAGCAGCTTAAGGATGACTAGCGGGAGGCCCTCATCCTACGAG.

CDR3 loop: CASSRSSGVYNEQFF. Incomplete CDR3 DNA: TGTGCCAGCAGCCGATCAAGCGGGGTATACAATGAG. The chain uses TRBV6-2 or TRBV6-3 and TRBJ2-1; 7 bases match TRBD2. The missing CDR3 end, 3 residues past where the read stops, is filled in from the germline J gene. The germline CDR1 and CDR2 sequences are MNHEY and SVGEGT. The trim removed 6 bases at V and 4 bases at J, leaving 9 bases unmatched. CDR3 size: 15 residues.

Relative to its sample, this clone is large. The covered CDR3 bases are TGTGCCAGTACCGACAGGGGGCGCAGGACTGGGGCCAACGTC. Translation gives CASTDRGRRTGANV. The CDR3 in full is CASTDRGRRTGANVLTF. The rearrangement links TRBV19 to TRBJ2-6; 10 positions agree with TRBD1. The CDR3 end lies 3 residues beyond the end of the read and is filled in from the germline J gene. Germline V gives CDR1 LNHDA, CDR2 SQIVND (reference sequence). V trimming: 7 bases; J trimming: 2 bases; junction bases outside the gene matches: 8. The CDR3 contains 17 residues.

By frequency in the sample, this clone is medium-sized. The read comes to an end 3 residues before the CDR3 does, leaving the germline J gene to fill in the end. V and J are TRBV5-1 and TRBJ1-4, with 11 bases identical to TRBD1. The length of the CDR3 is 17 residues. Germline V gene lookup returns CDR1 SGHRS and CDR2 YFSETQ. V lost 6 bases and J lost 1; bases outside the gene matches: 8. The CDR3 sequence: CASTRDRGKETNEKLFF. The DNA read from the CDR3 is TGCGCCAGCACCCGGGACAGGGGGAAGGAAACTAATGAAAAA. The full variable domain, in which reference TRBV5-1 and TRBJ1-4 provide the parts outside the CDR3, is KAGVTQTPRYLIKTRGQQVTLSCSPISGHRSVSWYQQTPGQGLQFLFEYFSETQRNKGNFPGRFSGRQFSNSRSEMNVSTLELGDSALYLCASTRDRGKETNEKLFFGSGTQLSVL.

As for this clone: Coverage ceases 3 residues before the CDR3 finishes, and the germline J gene fills in the end. The chain has TRBV30 and TRBJ1-1; the D gene is possibly TRBD1 (5 bases). The germline V and J ends were trimmed by 5 bases and 6 bases, with 10 bases remaining between them. Germline values: CDR1 GTSNPN, CDR2 SVGIG (reference sequence). This CDR3 spans 11 amino acids. The CDR3 is CAWGAAPEAFF. CDR3 DNA, as far as it was read: TGTGCCTGGGGGGCAGCCCCTGAA.

Remarks on this clone: The read ends 3 residues before the CDR3 terminus; that terminus is restored from the germline J gene. The rearrangement uses TRBV18 and TRBJ1-3, with D unclear. This CDR3 is 16 amino acids long. Looked up from germline, CDR1 is KGHSH and CDR2 is LQKENI. With 3 bases removed from V and 1 base from J, the gap between germline ends came to 13 bases. The CDR3 bases that were read are TGTGCCAGCTCACCTATTGCGAGAGATTCTGGAAACACC. Amino acid sequence: CASSPIARDSGNT. The entire CDR3 protein reads CASSPIARDSGNTIYF.

Notes on this clone: The CDR3 goes on 3 residues after the read ends, and that part is filled in from the germline J gene. The V gene is TRBV2, the J gene TRBJ1-2; 9 bases align to TRBD1. CDR3 size: 15 residues. After removal of 6 bases from V and 1 base from J, the junction contained 6 bases not matched to a gene. CDR1 is SNHLY and CDR2 is FYNNEI in the germline V gene. The chain's CDR3 is CASSLGTGYNYGYTF. Incomplete CDR3 DNA: TGTGCCAGCAGCCTAGGGACAGGGTATAACTATGGC.

This clone appeared a few times. The CDR3 end lies 3 residues beyond the end of the read and is filled in from the germline J gene. The chain joins TRBV19 to TRBJ2-5; 8 positions match TRBD2. CDR1 is LNHDA, CDR2 SQIVND, per germline (reference sequence). The CDR3 runs to 15 residues. V shed 1 base, J shed 5 bases, and the junction held 6 bases outside the gene matches. The CDR3 sequence is CASSIAGGLGETQYF. The covered CDR3 bases are TGTGCCAGTAGTATAGCGGGGGGGCTAGGGGAGACC.

This clone was observed a few times. The read terminates 3 residues ahead of where the CDR3 ends, so the germline J gene completes it. The rearrangement uses TRBV2 and TRBJ2-5; the match to TRBD1 covers 8 bases. This CDR3 has 12 residues. Trimming removed 9 bases from V and 5 bases from J; junction bases left unmatched: 5. Germline V gene lookup returns CDR1 SNHLY and CDR2 FYNNEI. Here the CDR3 reads CARKGQVETQYF. The sequenced CDR3 bases are TGTGCCAGAAAGGGACAGGTGGAGACC.

To note about this clone: The read terminates 3 residues ahead of where the CDR3 ends, so the germline J gene completes it. The V call is TRBV19, the J call TRBJ1-2, with 9 bases matching TRBD1. J was trimmed by 1 base and V by 5 bases; bases with no gene match: 14. Germline V lookup: CDR1 LNHDA, CDR2 SQIVND (reference sequence). CDR3 length: 18 residues. The sequenced CDR3 bases are TGTGCCAGTAGTGCCTCCGGGACAGGGTTCAATTTTAACTATGGC. Its translation is CASSASGTGFNFNYG. The CDR3 as a whole reads CASSASGTGFNFNYGYTF.

About this clone: Read sequence stops 3 residues before the CDR3 end, and the germline J gene provides the missing end. This chain links TRBV11-3 with TRBJ2-7; D might be TRBD1 (6 bases). With 1 base removed from V and 2 bases from J, the gap between germline ends came to 12 bases. CDR1 and CDR2 (germline): SGHNT, YENEEA. The CDR3 covers 15 residues. The CDR3: CASSLAQGPAYEQYF. Incomplete CDR3 DNA: TGTGCCAGCAGCTTAGCGCAGGGGCCCGCCTACGAG.

This clone was found a few times. The CDR3 is cut off 3 residues early in the read; its end comes from the germline J gene. The chain couples TRBV6-2 or TRBV6-3 to TRBJ2-1, with TRBD2 identical over 13 bases. This CDR3 has 17 residues. Per the germline V gene, CDR1 is MNHEY and CDR2 is SVGEGT. J gave up 4 bases and V 5 bases, and 8 bases lay outside the gene matches. The CDR3 protein is CASSPGTSGEFYNEQFF. The CDR3 DNA, read in part, is TGTGCCAGCAGTCCCGGGACTAGCGGGGAATTTTACAATGAG.